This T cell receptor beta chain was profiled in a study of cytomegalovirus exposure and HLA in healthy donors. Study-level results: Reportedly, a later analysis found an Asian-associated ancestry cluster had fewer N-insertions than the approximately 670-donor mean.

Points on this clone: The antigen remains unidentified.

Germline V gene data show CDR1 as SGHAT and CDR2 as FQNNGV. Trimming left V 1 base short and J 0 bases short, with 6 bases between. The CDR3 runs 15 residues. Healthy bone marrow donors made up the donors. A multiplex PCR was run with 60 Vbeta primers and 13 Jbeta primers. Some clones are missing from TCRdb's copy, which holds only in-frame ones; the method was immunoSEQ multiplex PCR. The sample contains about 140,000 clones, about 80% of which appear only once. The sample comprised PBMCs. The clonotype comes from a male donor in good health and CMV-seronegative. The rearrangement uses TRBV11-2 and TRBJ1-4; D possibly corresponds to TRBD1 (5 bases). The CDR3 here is CASSLGTTTNEKLFF. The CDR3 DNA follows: TGTGCCAGCAGCTTAGGGACAACAACTAATGAAAAACTGTTTTTT.